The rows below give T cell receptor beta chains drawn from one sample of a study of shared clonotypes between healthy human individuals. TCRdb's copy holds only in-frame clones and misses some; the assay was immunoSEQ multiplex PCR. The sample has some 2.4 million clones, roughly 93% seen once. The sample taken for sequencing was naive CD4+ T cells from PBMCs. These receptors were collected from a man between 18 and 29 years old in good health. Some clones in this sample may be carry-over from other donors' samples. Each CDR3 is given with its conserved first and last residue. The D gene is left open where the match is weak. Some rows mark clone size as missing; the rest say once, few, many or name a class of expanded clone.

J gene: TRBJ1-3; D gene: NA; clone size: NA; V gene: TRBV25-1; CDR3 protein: CASADGGRGNTIYF; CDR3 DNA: TGTGCCAGTGCCGACGGGGGGCGTGGAAACACCATATATTTT
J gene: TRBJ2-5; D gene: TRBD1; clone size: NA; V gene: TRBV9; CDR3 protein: CASSAGQLQETQYF; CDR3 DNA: TGTGCCAGCAGCGCGGGACAGCTTCAAGAGACCCAGTACTTC
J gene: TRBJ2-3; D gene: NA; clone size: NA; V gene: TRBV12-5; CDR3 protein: CASASRGQVPDTQYF; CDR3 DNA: TGTGCTAGTGCCTCTCGCGGGCAGGTCCCAGATACGCAGTATTTT
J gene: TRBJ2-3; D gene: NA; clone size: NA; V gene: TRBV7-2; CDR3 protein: CASSLYRGNTDTQYF; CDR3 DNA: TGTGCCAGCAGCTTATATCGGGGTAACACAGATACGCAGTATTTT
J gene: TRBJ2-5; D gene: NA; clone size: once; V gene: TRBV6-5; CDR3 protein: CASSLGTLRETQYF; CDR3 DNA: TGTGCCAGCAGTCTTGGGACTTTGCGGGAGACCCAGTACTTC
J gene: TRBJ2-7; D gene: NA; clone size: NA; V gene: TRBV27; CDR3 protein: CASSTDRAFEQYF; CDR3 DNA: TGTGCCAGCAGCACAGACAGAGCCTTCGAGCAGTACTTC
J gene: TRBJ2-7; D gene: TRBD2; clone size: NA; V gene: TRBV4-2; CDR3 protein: CASSQDRTSGPYEQYF; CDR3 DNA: TGTGCCAGCAGCCAAGATCGGACTAGCGGTCCCTACGAGCAGTACTTC
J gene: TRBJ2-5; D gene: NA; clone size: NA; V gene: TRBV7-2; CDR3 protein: CASSLIRVPQETQYF; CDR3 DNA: TGTGCCAGCAGCTTAATCCGGGTGCCACAAGAGACCCAGTACTTC
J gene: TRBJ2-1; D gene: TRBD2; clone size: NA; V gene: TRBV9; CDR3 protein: CASSVAGSGSGNEQFF; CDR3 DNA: TGTGCCAGCAGCGTAGCAGGTAGCGGGAGTGGCAATGAGCAGTTCTTC
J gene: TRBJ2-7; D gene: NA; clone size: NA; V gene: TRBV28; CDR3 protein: CASRSNDRYEQYF; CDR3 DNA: TGTGCCAGCAGATCCAATGACAGATACGAGCAGTACTTC
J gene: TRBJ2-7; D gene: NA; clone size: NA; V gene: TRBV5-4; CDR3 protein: CASSLGNSYEQYF; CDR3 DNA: TGTGCCAGCAGCTTGGGCAACTCCTACGAGCAGTACTTC
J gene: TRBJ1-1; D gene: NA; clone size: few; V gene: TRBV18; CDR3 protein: CASSLEFSTEAFF; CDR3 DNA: TGTGCCAGCTCACTCGAATTTAGCACTGAAGCTTTCTTT
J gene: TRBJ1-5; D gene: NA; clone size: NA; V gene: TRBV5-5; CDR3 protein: CASSLEGYQPQHF; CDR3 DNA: TGTGCCAGCAGCTTGGAGGGATATCAGCCCCAGCATTTT
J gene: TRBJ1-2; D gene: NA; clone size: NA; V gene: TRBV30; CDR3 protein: CAISQVDYGYTF; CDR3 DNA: TGTGCCATATCCCAGGTAGACTATGGCTACACCTTC
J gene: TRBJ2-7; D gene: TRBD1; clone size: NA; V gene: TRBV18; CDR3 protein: CASSPRTGSLSEQYF; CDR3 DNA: TGTGCCAGCTCACCCCGGACAGGGTCCCTCTCCGAGCAGTACTTC
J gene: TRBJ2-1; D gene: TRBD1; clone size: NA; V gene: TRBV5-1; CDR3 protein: CASSSPGQGYNEQFF; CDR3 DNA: TGCGCCAGCAGCTCGCCGGGACAGGGCTACAATGAGCAGTTCTTC
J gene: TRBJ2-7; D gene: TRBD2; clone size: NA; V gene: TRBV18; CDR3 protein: CASSPPTGAGASYEQYF; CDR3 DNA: TGTGCCAGCTCACCACCGACCGGAGCGGGGGCCTCCTACGAGCAGTACTTC
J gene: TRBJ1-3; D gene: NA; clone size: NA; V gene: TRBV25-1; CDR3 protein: CASTTGYSGNTIYF; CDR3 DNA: TGTGCCAGTACAACAGGGTACTCTGGAAACACCATATATTTT
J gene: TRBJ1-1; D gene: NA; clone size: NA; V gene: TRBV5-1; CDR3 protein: CASSSGRELGEAFF; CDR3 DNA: TGCGCCAGCAGCTCGGGCAGGGAGCTTGGAGAAGCTTTCTTT
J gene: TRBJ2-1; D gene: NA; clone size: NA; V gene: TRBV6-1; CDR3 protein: CASSERPSSYNEQFF; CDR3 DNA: TGTGCCAGCAGTGAACGGCCGAGCTCCTACAATGAGCAGTTCTTC
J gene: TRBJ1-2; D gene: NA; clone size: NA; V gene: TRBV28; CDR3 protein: CASSLWAAILRGGYTF; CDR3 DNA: TGTGCCAGCAGTTTATGGGCAGCAATCCTTCGCGGTGGCTACACCTTC
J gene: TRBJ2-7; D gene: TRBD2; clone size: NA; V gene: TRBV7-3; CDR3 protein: CASSPAGRGYEQYF; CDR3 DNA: TGTGCCAGCAGCCCGGCCGGGAGGGGCTACGAGCAGTACTTC
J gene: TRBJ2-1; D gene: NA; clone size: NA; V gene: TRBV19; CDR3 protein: CASRSVTYNEQFF; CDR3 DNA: TGTGCCAGTCGGTCGGTTACCTACAATGAGCAGTTCTTC
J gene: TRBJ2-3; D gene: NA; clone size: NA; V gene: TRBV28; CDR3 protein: CASRDLQGVDTQYF; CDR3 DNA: TGTGCCAGCAGGGACCTACAGGGTGTAGATACGCAGTATTTT
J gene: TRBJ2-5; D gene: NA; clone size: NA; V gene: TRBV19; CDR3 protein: CASSIDRAQETQYF; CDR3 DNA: TGTGCCAGTAGTATAGACCGGGCTCAAGAGACCCAGTACTTC
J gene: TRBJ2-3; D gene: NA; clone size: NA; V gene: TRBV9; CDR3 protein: CASSVVENTQYF; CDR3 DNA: TGTGCCAGCAGCGTAGTGGAGAATACGCAGTATTTT
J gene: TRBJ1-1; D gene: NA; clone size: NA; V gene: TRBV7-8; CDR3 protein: CASSLVGRWNTEAFF; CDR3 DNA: TGTGCCAGCAGCTTAGTAGGCAGGTGGAACACTGAAGCTTTCTTT
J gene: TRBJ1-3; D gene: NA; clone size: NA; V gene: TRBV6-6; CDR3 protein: CASSKMDGHSGNTIYF; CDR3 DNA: TGTGCCAGCAGTAAAATGGACGGCCACTCTGGAAACACCATATATTTT
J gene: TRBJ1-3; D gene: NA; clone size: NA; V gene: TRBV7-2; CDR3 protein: CASSQTGGAIFSGNTIYF; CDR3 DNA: TGTGCCAGCAGCCAAACTGGCGGCGCTATCTTCTCTGGAAACACCATATATTTT
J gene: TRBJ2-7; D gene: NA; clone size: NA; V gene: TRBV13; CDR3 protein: CASSFGYEQYF; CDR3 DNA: TGTGCCAGCAGCTTCGGCTACGAGCAGTACTTC
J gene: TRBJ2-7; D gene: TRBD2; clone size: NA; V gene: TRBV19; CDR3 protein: CASSIRVAGTYEQYF; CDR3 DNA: TGTGCCAGTAGTATTCGGGTAGCGGGGACCTACGAGCAGTACTTC
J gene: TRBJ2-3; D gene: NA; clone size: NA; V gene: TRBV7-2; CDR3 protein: CASSFQGGDTQYF; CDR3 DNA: TGTGCCAGCAGCTTCCAGGGAGGAGATACGCAGTATTTT
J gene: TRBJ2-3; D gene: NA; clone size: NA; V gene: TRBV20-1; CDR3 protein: CSLVGGDTQYF; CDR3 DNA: TGCAGTCTGGTGGGTGGAGATACGCAGTATTTT
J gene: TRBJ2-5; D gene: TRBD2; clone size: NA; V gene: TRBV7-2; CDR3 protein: CASSLGPGGGGQETQYF; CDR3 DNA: TGTGCCAGCAGCTTAGGTCCGGGGGGAGGAGGTCAAGAGACCCAGTACTTC
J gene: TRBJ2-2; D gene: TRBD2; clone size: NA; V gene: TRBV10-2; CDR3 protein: CASSVGRGLAGAGELFF; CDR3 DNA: TGCGCCAGCAGCGTAGGCAGGGGACTAGCGGGAGCCGGGGAGCTGTTTTTT
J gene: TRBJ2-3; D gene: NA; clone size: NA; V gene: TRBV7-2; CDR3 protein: CASSLVRVGTDTQYF; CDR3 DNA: TGTGCCAGCAGCTTAGTTCGGGTCGGCACAGATACGCAGTATTTT
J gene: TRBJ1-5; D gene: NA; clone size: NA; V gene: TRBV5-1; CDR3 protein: CASSPDLGQPQHF; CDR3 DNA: TGCGCCAGCAGCCCCGACCTGGGCCAGCCCCAGCATTTT
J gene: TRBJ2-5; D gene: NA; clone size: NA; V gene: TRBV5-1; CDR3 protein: CASSLIVGQQETQYF; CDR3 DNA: TGCGCCAGCAGCTTGATTGTTGGACAGCAAGAGACCCAGTACTTC
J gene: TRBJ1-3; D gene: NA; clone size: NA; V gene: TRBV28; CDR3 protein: CASRAAGHFSGNTIYF; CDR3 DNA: TGTGCCAGCAGGGCGGCTGGACATTTCTCTGGAAACACCATATATTTT
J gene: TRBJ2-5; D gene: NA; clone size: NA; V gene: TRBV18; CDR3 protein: CASSPARARETQYF; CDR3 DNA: TGTGCCAGCTCACCGGCACGGGCTCGGGAGACCCAGTACTTC
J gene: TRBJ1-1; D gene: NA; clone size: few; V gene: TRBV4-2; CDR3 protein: CASSPLGLAAFF; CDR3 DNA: TGTGCCAGCAGCCCACTTGGGCTAGCGGCTTTCTTT
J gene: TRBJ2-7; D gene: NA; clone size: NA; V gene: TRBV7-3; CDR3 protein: CASSPGGQPYEQYF; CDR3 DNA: TGTGCCAGCAGCCCCGGGGGGCAACCCTACGAGCAGTACTTC
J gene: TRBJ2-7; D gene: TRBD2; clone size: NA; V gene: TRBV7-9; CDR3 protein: CASSGSASGRAGRF; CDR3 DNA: TGTGCCAGCAGCGGCTCGGCTAGCGGGAGGGCCGGTAGATTC
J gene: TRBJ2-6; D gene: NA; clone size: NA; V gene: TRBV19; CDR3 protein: CASSIYDGSGANVLTF; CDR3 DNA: TGTGCCAGTAGTATATACGACGGATCTGGGGCCAACGTCCTGACTTTC
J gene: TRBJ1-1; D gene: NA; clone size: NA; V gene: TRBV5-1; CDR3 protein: CASSVLGGADTEAFF; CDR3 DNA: TGCGCCAGCAGCGTCCTAGGGGGGGCGGACACTGAAGCTTTCTTT
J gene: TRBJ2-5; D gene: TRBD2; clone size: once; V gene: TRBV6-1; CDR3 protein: CASNGGGQETQYF; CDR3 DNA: TGTGCCAGCAACGGCGGGGGGCAAGAGACCCAGTACTTC
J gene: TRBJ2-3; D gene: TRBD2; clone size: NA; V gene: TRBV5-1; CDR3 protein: CASSLGLAIDTQYF; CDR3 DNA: TGCGCCAGCAGCCTCGGACTAGCGATAGATACGCAGTATTTT
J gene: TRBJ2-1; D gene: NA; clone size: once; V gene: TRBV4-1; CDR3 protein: CASSQVLGQYNEQFF; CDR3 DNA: TGCGCCAGCAGCCAAGTCCTCGGTCAGTACAATGAGCAGTTCTTC
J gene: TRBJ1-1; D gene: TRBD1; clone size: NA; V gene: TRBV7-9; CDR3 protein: CASSLSTGVEAFF; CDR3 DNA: TGTGCCAGCAGCCTCAGCACAGGGGTTGAAGCTTTCTTT
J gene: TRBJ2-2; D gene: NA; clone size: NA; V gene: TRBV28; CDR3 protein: CASSSPGSEAGELFF; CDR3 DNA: TGTGCCAGCAGTTCCCCTGGCAGTGAGGCCGGGGAGCTGTTTTTT
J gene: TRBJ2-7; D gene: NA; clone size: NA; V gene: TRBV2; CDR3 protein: CASSPRGDYEQYF; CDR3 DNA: TGTGCCAGCAGTCCCAGGGGGGACTACGAGCAGTACTTC
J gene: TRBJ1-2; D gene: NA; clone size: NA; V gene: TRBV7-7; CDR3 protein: CASSFPKVLGADGYTF; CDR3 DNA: TGTGCCAGCAGCTTTCCTAAAGTCTTGGGGGCGGATGGCTACACCTTC
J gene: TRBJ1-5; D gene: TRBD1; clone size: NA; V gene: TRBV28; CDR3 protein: CASTLTGDSNQPQHF; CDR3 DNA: TGTGCCAGCACCCTAACAGGGGATAGCAATCAGCCCCAGCATTTT
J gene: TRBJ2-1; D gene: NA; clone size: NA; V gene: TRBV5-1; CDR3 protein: CASSLMASGGDEQFF; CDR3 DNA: TGCGCCAGCAGCTTAATGGCTTCAGGGGGGGATGAGCAGTTCTTC
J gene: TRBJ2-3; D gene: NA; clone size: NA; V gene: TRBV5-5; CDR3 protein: CASSFSTDTQYF; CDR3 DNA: TGTGCCAGCAGCTTCTCCACAGATACGCAGTATTTT
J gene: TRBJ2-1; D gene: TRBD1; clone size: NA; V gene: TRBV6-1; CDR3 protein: CASSEPGQGASYNEQFF; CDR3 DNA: TGTGCCAGCAGTGAACCGGGACAGGGGGCTTCCTACAATGAGCAGTTCTTC
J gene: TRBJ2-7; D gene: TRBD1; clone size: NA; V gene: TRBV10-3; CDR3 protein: CAISGETGALSYEQYF; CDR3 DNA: TGTGCCATCAGTGGGGAGACAGGGGCCCTCTCCTACGAGCAGTACTTC
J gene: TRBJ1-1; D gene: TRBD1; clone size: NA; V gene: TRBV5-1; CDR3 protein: CASSQGQGWTEAFF; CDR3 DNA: TGCGCCAGCAGCCAGGGACAGGGCTGGACTGAAGCTTTCTTT
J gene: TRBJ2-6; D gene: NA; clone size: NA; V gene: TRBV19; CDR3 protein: CASSVLATSGANVLTF; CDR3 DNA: TGTGCCAGTAGTGTACTAGCCACCTCTGGGGCCAACGTCCTGACTTTC
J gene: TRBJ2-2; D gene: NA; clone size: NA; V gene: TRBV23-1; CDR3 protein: CASSHRVLRLANTGELFF; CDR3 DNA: TGCGCCAGCAGTCATCGAGTTTTGCGACTCGCGAACACCGGGGAGCTGTTTTTT